This TCR beta chain was recorded in a study of Ad26.COV2.S vaccination and SARS-CoV-2 variants. Assay used: immunoSEQ multiplex PCR; TCRdb lists only in-frame clones, some missing. The sample contains roughly 460,000 clones, 80% to 90% of which appear only once. The CDR3 extends over 11 amino acids. V was shortened by 5 bases and J by 4 bases, with 5 bases between the two germline ends. In germline, CDR1 is MDHEN, CDR2 SYDVKM. Treatment of the sample: roughly 18 received Ad26.COV2.S at low or high dose, single or two shots; about five received placebo; per-sample allocation not given. The samples date from day 63 after the first vaccine or placebo injection.

This sequence originates from a person aged 18-60 years who received the Ad26.COV2.S COVID-19 vaccine or a placebo. The genes are TRBV28 and TRBJ1-2; no definite D call. Material: peripheral blood, obtained in a trial of Ad26.COV2.S vaccine versus placebo. CDR3 sequence: CASSRTYGYTF. CDR3 nucleotide sequence: TGTGCCAGCAGTCGGACCTATGGCTACACCTTC.